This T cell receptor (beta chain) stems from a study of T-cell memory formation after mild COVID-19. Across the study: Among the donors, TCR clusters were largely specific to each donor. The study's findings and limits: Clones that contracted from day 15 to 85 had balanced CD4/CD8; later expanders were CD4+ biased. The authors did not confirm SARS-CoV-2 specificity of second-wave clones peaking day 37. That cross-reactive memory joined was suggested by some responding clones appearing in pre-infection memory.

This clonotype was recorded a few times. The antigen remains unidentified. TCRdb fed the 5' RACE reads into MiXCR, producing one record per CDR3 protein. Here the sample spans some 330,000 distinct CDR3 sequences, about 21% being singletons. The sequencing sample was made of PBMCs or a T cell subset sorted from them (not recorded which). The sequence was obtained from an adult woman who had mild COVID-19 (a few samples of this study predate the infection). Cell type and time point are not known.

CDR3 sequence (DNA): TGTGCCAGCAGCGTATCCGACAGGGAAGGCTACACCTTC. It is translated as CASSVSDREGYTF. The gene calls are TRBV9 and TRBJ1-2; 7 positions agree with TRBD1. This CDR3 is 13 amino acids long. The V gene end was trimmed by 1 base and the J gene end by 8 bases; junction bases not matched to a gene: 5. Germline V gene lookup returns CDR1 SGDLS and CDR2 YYNGEE.